The entry below gives a single TCR beta chain sequence along with its context. The sample originates from a study of T cell responses to AZD1222 COVID-19 vaccine. CDR1 and CDR2 from the germline V gene are MGHDK and SYGVNS. Deletions cut 3 bases from V and 12 bases from J, with 17 bases between. The CDR3 extends over 14 amino acids. Sequencing used immunoSEQ multiplex PCR; TCRdb keeps in-frame clones, though not all of them. This sample has tens of thousands of clones, with less than 85% found just once. The chain carries TRBV25-1 and TRBJ2-2; maybe TRBD2 (5 bases). Sequenced material: peripheral blood, taken 28 days after the second AZD1222 dose. This TCR came from an adult who received the AZD1222 COVID-19 vaccine. Here the CDR3 reads CASSDHGTPGKLFF. CDR3 in DNA: TGTGCCAGCAGTGATCACGGAACACCGGGGAAGCTGTTTTTT.